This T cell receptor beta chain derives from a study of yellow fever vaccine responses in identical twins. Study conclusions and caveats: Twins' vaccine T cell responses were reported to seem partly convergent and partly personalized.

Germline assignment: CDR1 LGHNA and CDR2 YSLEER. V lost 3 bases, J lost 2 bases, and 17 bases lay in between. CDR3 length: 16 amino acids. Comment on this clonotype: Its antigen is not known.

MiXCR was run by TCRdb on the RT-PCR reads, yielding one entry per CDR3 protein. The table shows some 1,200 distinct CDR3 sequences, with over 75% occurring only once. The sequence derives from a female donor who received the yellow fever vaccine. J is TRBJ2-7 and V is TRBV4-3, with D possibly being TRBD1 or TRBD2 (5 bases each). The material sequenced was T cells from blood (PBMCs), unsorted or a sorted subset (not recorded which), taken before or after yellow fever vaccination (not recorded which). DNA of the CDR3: TGCGCCAGCAGCCACCCCGGTCCGGGGCCTACCTACGAGCAGTACTTC. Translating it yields CASSHPGPGPTYEQYF.